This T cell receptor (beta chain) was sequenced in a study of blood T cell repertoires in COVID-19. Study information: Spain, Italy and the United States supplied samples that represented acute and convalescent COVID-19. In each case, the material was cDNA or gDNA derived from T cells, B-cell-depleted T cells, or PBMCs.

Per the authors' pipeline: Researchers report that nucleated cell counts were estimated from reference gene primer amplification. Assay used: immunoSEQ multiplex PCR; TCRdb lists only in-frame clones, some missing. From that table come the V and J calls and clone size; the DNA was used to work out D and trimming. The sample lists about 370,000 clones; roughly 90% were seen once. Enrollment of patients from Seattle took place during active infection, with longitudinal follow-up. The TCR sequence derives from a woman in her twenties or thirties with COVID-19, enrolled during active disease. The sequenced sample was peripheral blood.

CDR3 DNA sequence: TGTGCCAGCAGCGCTTCGAGGACAGGGGGCTTTCTCTACGAGCAGTACGTC. Translating it yields CASSASRTGGFLYEQYV. The chain couples TRBV11-2 to TRBJ2-7; 11 positions match TRBD1. Germline-derived CDR1 and CDR2 are SGHAT and FQNNGV. CDR3 length equals 17 residues. Trimming at V came to 5 bases and at J to 3 bases, leaving 12 bases not matched to a gene.